This TCR beta chain was captured by sequencing in a study of fetal regulatory T cell absence and autoimmunity (dated by TCRdb to the late 2010s). For the wider study: The IPEX patients showed exocrine pancreas autoimmunity in the absence of clinical diabetes. What the study reported, not specific to this receptor: The oligoclonal enrichment was interpreted as support for antigen-driven autoimmunity occurring in the pancreas before birth in IPEX syndrome. TRB gene family usage was found to be broadly similar between cord blood and pancreas and to resemble published neonatal and adult repertoires. Significant oligoclonal enrichment of the TCR compartment was observed in pancreas versus cord blood, with some top clones enriched more than 80-fold.

As to this clone: The antigen it recognizes is unknown. No base quality values were provided; no much bigger clone lies one nucleotide off.

On the immunoSEQ human TCRbeta survey platform, TCRbeta CDR3 regions were amplified and barcoded with a two-step multiplex PCR. Libraries were sequenced on Illumina instruments, with IgH sequenced in parallel from the same samples. As for how the authors treated the data: Raw reads were filtered against IMGT V, D, J definitions and were binned using a nearest-neighbor algorithm so that PCR and sequencing errors were removed. Clones were defined as identical nucleotide sequences, and differential abundance between tissues was assessed by per-clone Fisher exact tests with a pFDR threshold of p<0.01. Clones with frequencies too low for statistical inference were excluded by a minimum inclusion filter of 10 in either sample. The immunoSEQ Analyzer was used for pairwise clonal comparisons, and IMGT tools were used to assess gene family usage. In its TCRdb copy, this immuneACCESS table keeps in-frame sequences only and misses some clones. Where compared with another copy, unresolved V genes explain less than half of these, and the others have no known cause. That table gives V, J and clone size, and the DNA gave D and trimming. The sample table lists 85,000 to 100,000 clones, 60% to 80% of them with a count of one. The top ten clonotypes cover roughly 2% of the sample.

Genomic DNA from frozen pancreas tissue was processed for repertoire sequencing. The DNeasy Blood and Tissue Kit was used to extract roughly 1.8-3 ug of genomic DNA from either umbilical cord blood or frozen pancreas. CDR1 and CDR2 are drawn from the germline V gene: MNHNS, SASEGT. Cut back by 8 bases and 3 bases, the V and J ends lie 14 bases apart. The CDR3 holds 13 amino acids from the cysteine to the phenylalanine. The entry retains the CDR3 DNA only, 39 bases that are in frame from base 1. The rearranged chain carries TRBV6-1 and TRBJ2-7, with the D gene tentatively TRBD1 or TRBD2, based on 5 matching bases in each. This clonotype was sampled from a male donor with IPEX syndrome. Sequencing was carried out using pancreas tissue. The DNA is as follows: TGTGCCAGCCAATGGGGGTGGAGCTACGAGCAGTACTTC. The translation is CASQWGWSYEQYF.